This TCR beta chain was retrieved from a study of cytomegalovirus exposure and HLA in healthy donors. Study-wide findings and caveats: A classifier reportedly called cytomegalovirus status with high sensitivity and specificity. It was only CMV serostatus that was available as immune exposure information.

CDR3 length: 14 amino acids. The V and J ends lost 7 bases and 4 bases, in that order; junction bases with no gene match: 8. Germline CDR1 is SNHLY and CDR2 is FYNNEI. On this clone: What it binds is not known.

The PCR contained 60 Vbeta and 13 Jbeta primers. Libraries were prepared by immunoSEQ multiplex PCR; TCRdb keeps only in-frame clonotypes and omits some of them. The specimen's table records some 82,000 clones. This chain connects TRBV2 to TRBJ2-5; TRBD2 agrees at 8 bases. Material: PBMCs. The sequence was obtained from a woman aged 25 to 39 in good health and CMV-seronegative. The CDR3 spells CASKGGRMVETQYF. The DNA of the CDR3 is TGTGCCAGCAAGGGCGGGAGGATGGTAGAGACCCAGTACTTC.